The 26 T cell receptor beta chains below all came from one sample that was sequenced in a study of blood T cell repertoires in COVID-19. Produced via immunoSEQ multiplex PCR; TCRdb's table is partial and in-frame only. The sample shows a few hundred thousand clones, over 80% of them seen only once. Sequencing was done on a sample of PBMCs or T cells enriched from blood (not recorded which). The receptors originated from a woman between 45 and 65 years old who had recovered from COVID-19.

This chain links TRBV7-9 with TRBJ2-7, with D possibly being TRBD2 (6 bases). Trimming removed 1 base at V and 1 base at J, with 14 bases between. The CDR3 totals 16 residues. The V gene's germline CDR1 is SEHNR and CDR2 FQNEAQ (reference sequence). The CDR3 region has the DNA TGTGCCAGCAGCTTAGGGCAAGCGGGCGGGTCCTACGAGCAGTACTTC. Its protein is CASSLGQAGGSYEQYF.

The rearrangement joins TRBV3-1 (or the pseudogene TRBV3-2) to TRBJ1-1, with D hard to call. This CDR3 has 13 amino acids. V lost 4 bases to trimming and J lost 1 base, with 7 bases between them. CDR1 and CDR2 (germline): LGHDT, YNNKEL (reference sequence). CDR3 region: CASSPGRNTEAFF. CDR3 sequence (DNA): TGTGCCAGCAGCCCGGGAAGGAACACTGAAGCTTTCTTT.

The rearrangement uses TRBV5-6 and TRBJ1-2; D unresolved. V lost 2 bases to trimming and J lost 6 bases, with 14 bases between them. The germline V gene has CDR1 SGHDT and CDR2 YYEEEE. CDR3 length: 14 residues. The CDR3 bases are TGTGCCAGCAGCTTTGGGCGGGGAGGCGATGGCTACACCTTC. This encodes CASSFGRGGDGYTF.

CDR3 loop: CASSFRDSGNTIYF. DNA of the CDR3: TGTGCCAGCAGTTTCCGGGACAGCGGAAACACCATATATTTT. The chain carries TRBV6-6 and TRBJ1-3, with 7 bases identical to TRBD1. V lost 4 bases, J lost 4 bases, and 4 bases stayed unmatched. The CDR3 is 14 amino acids. The germline gives CDR1 MNHNY, CDR2 SVGAGI (reference sequence).

The rearrangement joins TRBV30 to TRBJ2-7, with 8 nucleotides matching TRBD1. The CDR3 covers 12 residues. Germline V gene lookup returns CDR1 GTSNPN and CDR2 SVGIG (reference sequence). The trim removed 2 bases at V and 5 bases at J, leaving 2 bases unmatched. In DNA, the CDR3 is TGTGCCTGGAGTTGGACAGGGAACGAGCAGTACTTC. It yields the protein CAWSWTGNEQYF.

V and J are TRBV7-8 and TRBJ2-2; the D is unclear. This CDR3 is built from 14 residues. Trimming left V 6 bases short and J 1 base short, with 9 bases between. Germline CDR1 is SGHVS and CDR2 is FQNEAQ. The CDR3 nucleotides are TGTGCCAGCAGGAGAGATGTGAACACCGGGGAGCTGTTTTTT. This gives the protein CASRRDVNTGELFF.

The V call is TRBV6-5, the J call TRBJ2-7; the D is unclear. CDR1 MNHEY and CDR2 SVGAGI come from the germline V gene. The CDR3 sequence is 13 residues long. V lost 8 bases to trimming and J lost 0 bases, with 11 bases between them. The CDR3 sequence is CASSGPSSYEQYF. CDR3 DNA: TGTGCCAGCTCGGGTCCAAGCTCCTACGAGCAGTACTTC.

The gene calls are TRBV19 and TRBJ1-5, with D tentatively TRBD1 (5 bases). Looked up from germline, CDR1 is LNHDA and CDR2 is SQIVND (reference sequence). CDR3 length: 14 residues. Deletions cut 6 bases from V and 0 bases from J, with 9 bases between. The CDR3 sequence: CASSGGVSNQPQHF. The CDR3, as DNA: TGTGCCAGTAGCGGAGGGGTTAGCAATCAGCCCCAGCATTTT.

J is TRBJ1-1 and V is TRBV19, with D unresolved. CDR3 length: 12 residues. CDR1 and CDR2 from the germline V gene are LNHDA and SQIVND (reference sequence). Trimming took off 2 bases at V and 6 bases at J, with 7 bases between the two ends. CDR3 bases: TGTGCCAGTAGTATATCTAACTCTGAAGCTTTCTTT. It translates to CASSISNSEAFF.

The chain is built from TRBV18 and TRBJ2-3; 7 bases are shared with TRBD2. J was trimmed by 3 bases and V by 2 bases; bases with no gene match: 8. This CDR3 comprises 16 residues. Germline assignment: CDR1 KGHSH and CDR2 LQKENI. The CDR3 DNA follows: TGTGCCAGCTCACCAACAGTTGGACTAGGTACAGATACGCAGTATTTT. The encoded protein is CASSPTVGLGTDTQYF.

The gene calls are TRBV4-3 and TRBJ1-5; maybe TRBD1 (6 bases). The CDR3 is 16 residues long. Trimming took off 1 base at V and 4 bases at J, with 14 bases between the two ends. Germline V gene sequence: CDR1 LGHNA, CDR2 YSLEER. The CDR3 coding sequence is TGCGCCAGCAGCCAAGGTTCGGCAGGGGAAAATCAGCCCCAGCATTTT. Its protein is CASSQGSAGENQPQHF.

This clone has a count of ten or more. The V and J genes are TRBV6-1 and TRBJ1-5; D gene uncertain. Germline lookup yields CDR1 MNHNS and CDR2 SASEGT. The CDR3 is made up of 15 amino acids. With 2 bases removed from V and 3 bases from J, the gap between germline ends came to 11 bases. DNA of the CDR3: TGTGCCAGCAGTGAAATCTGGCCCCCCAATCAGCCCCAGCATTTT. Amino acids: CASSEIWPPNQPQHF.

V is TRBV30 and J is TRBJ2-3, with a tentative D call TRBD1 (6 bases). Germline V CDR1 and CDR2: GTSNPN, SVGIG (reference sequence). V shed 0 bases and J shed 4 bases, with 14 bases lying between them. This CDR3 contains 15 residues. CDR3 protein: CAWSVGQGSADTQYF. The CDR3 nucleotides read TGTGCCTGGAGTGTGGGGCAGGGGAGCGCAGATACGCAGTATTTT.

J is TRBJ1-2 and V is TRBV4-2; the match to TRBD1 covers 7 bases. The ends lost 2 bases at V and 8 bases at J; junction bases unmatched: 11. Germline CDR1 is LGHNA and CDR2 is YNFKEQ. The CDR3 extends over 15 amino acids. DNA for the CDR3: TGTGCCAGCAGCCAACAGGACAGGACGGGGTACGGCTACACCTTC. This translates into CASSQQDRTGYGYTF.

The chain is built from TRBV12-2 and TRBJ1-5; TRBD1, the D gene given by the table, was not confirmed from the DNA. TRBV12-2 is listed as a pseudogene. CDR3 length: 14 residues. In nucleotides, the CDR3 is TGTGCAAGGGGACAGGGCTGGAGCAATCAGCCCCAGCATTTT. Its protein product is CARGQGWSNQPQHF.

The chain joins TRBV11-2 to TRBJ2-7; D gene uncertain. The CDR3 is 14 amino acids. Germline V lookup: CDR1 SGHAT, CDR2 FQNNGV. The V gene lost 2 bases and the J gene lost 0 bases, with 8 bases spanning the gap. The CDR3, as DNA: TGTGCCAGCAGCTTATTTGGTAGCTCCTACGAGCAGTACTTC. Translation: CASSLFGSSYEQYF.

This sequence joins TRBV27 and TRBJ2-2, with 7 bases lining up with TRBD1. This CDR3 contains 15 residues. V was pared by 6 bases and J by 2 bases, with 6 bases of the junction left unmatched. In germline, CDR1 is MNHEY, CDR2 SMNVEV (reference sequence). CDR3 in amino acids: CASSGRQGNTGELFF. In nucleotides, the CDR3 is TGTGCCAGCAGCGGTCGACAGGGAAACACCGGGGAGCTGTTTTTT.

The chain recombines TRBV11-2 with TRBJ2-5; tentative D call: TRBD2 (5 bases). The CDR3 loop spans 14 amino acids. Germline CDR1 is SGHAT and CDR2 is FQNNGV. Between the trimmed V and J ends, which lost 7 bases and 5 bases, there was a span of 17 bases. The CDR3 region has the DNA TGTGCCAGCACCAAAGGACTTCTACGGGAGACCCAGTACTTC. Translation gives CASTKGLLRETQYF.

The V gene is TRBV7-2, the J gene TRBJ2-7; possible D gene TRBD2, 5 bases. This CDR3 is built from 16 residues. V lost 3 bases, J lost 2 bases, and 17 bases lay in between. CDR1 is SGHTA and CDR2 is FQGNSA in the germline V gene. For the CDR3, the DNA is TGTGCCAGCAGCTTTATTGTGGGAGAAGGGACCTACGAGCAGTACTTC. It codes for CASSFIVGEGTYEQYF.

CDR3 nucleotide sequence: TGTGCCAGCAGCGGGGGGGTTGGAAACACCATATATTTT. Encoded protein: CASSGGVGNTIYF. The chain carries TRBV5-4 and TRBJ1-3; possibly TRBD1 for D (5 bases). V dropped 4 bases and J dropped 3 bases, with 8 bases sitting between them. The CDR3 spans 13 residues. The V gene's germline CDR1 is SGHNT and CDR2 YYREEE (reference sequence).

Comments on this clone: Additional DNA sequences in this sample encode the identical CDR3. V usage is TRBV5-1 and J usage is TRBJ2-7; TRBD1 matches 10 bases. Germline CDR1 SGHRS, CDR2 YFSETQ. Trimming cost V 1 base and J 5 bases; bases outside gene matches: 3. CDR3 size: 14 residues. The CDR3 DNA reads as TGCGCCAGCAGCTTGAGGACAGGGGGAGACGAGCAGTACTTC. Amino acids: CASSLRTGGDEQYF.

This rearrangement joins TRBV14 to TRBJ1-6, with D possibly TRBD1 on 6 matching bases. The germline gives CDR1 SGHDN, CDR2 FVKESK. The CDR3 has 15 amino acids. The V end lost 0 bases, the J end lost 10 bases, and 13 bases lay between the germline ends. The DNA for the CDR3 is TGTGCCAGCAGCCAAGAAAGACCGGGACAATCACCCCTCCACTTT. This codes for CASSQERPGQSPLHF.

V gene TRBV7-8 combines with J gene TRBJ2-1, with TRBD2 identical over 10 bases. The V gene end was trimmed by 1 base and the J gene end by 4 bases; junction bases not matched to a gene: 1. Germline CDR1 and CDR2: SGHVS and FQNEAQ. The CDR3 runs 15 residues. The CDR3 loop reads CASSLVTSGYNEQFF. As DNA, the CDR3 is TGTGCCAGCAGCTTAGTGACTAGCGGGTACAATGAGCAGTTCTTC.

This chain's CDR3 is CASSLGLAGNNEQFF. The CDR3 DNA is TGTGCCAGCAGCTTGGGGCTAGCGGGGAACAATGAGCAGTTCTTC. The chain has TRBV5-8 and TRBJ2-1; the match to TRBD2 covers 9 bases. The CDR3 runs to 15 residues. V lost 0 bases and J lost 5; bases outside the gene matches: 3. Germline assignment: CDR1 SGHTS and CDR2 YDEGEE.

The chain couples TRBV10-3 to TRBJ2-1, with D perhaps matching TRBD2 (6 bases). Germline V gives CDR1 ENHRY, CDR2 SYGVKD. Trimming shortened V by 8 bases and J by 1 base, and 18 bases separated the two germline ends. There are 16 residues in the CDR3. Written as DNA, the CDR3 is TGTGCCATCTCCGGGGGTCAGGGCGGGTCCTACAATGAGCAGTTCTTC. Protein: CAISGGQGGSYNEQFF.

The sample holds one count of this clone. The rearrangement uses TRBV6-5 and TRBJ1-2, with 9 bases aligning to TRBD1. CDR3 length: 15 residues. CDR1 is MNHEY and CDR2 is SVGAGI in the germline V gene. The V segment lost 7 bases and the J segment 4 bases; nucleotides outside the gene matches: 10. CDR3 nucleotides: TGTGCCAGCAAAGTTAGGGACAGGGAGGTCTATGGCTACACCTTC. Translating gives CASKVRDREVYGYTF.